This record covers a single TCR beta chain. The antigen remains undetermined. Generated by immunoSEQ multiplex PCR, the TCRdb table keeps only in-frame clones and is missing some. This sample has around 200,000 clones, with 81% found just once. These data come from a study of cytomegalovirus exposure and HLA in healthy donors. The donors were members of the approximately 120-subject validation cohort (separate from the approximately 670-subject first cohort). Study findings and constraints: In vitro checks showed that three CMV-associated chains really do target CMV antigens. There were approximately 150 TCR beta chains listed as cytomegalovirus-associated. In the 130 or so validation repertoires, a later analysis found that first-cohort TCR clusters tended to co-occur.

Trimming cost V 1 base and J 7 bases, with 13 bases left between them. Germline V gene sequence: CDR1 SGHTA, CDR2 FQGNSA. This CDR3 is 14 amino acids long. The chain employs TRBV7-2 and TRBJ2-5; D is possibly TRBD2 (6 bases). This TCR was recovered from a woman aged 25 to 39 in good health and CMV-seronegative. The sequencing sample was made of PBMCs. The CDR3 sequence: CASSLDRRRGTQYF. In DNA form, the CDR3 reads TGTGCCAGCAGCTTAGACAGGCGGAGGGGGACCCAGTACTTC.